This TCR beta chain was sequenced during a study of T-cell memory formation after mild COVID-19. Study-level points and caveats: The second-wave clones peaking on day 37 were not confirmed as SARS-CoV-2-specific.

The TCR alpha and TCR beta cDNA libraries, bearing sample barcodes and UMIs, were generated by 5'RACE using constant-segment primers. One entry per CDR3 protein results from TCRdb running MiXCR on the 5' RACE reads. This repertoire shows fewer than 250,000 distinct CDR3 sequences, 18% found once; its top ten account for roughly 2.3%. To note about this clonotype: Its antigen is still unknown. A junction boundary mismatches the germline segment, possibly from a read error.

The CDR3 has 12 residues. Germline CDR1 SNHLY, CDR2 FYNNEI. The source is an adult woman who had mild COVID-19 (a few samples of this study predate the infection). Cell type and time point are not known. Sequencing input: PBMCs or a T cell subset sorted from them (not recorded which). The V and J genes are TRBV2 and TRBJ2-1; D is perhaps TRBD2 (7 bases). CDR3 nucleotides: TGTGCCAGCAGGAGTCCGGCGGGGGCCCTTAAGTTC. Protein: CASRSPAGALKF.